The 12 T cell receptor beta chains presented below share a single source sample, sequenced in a study of cytomegalovirus exposure and HLA in healthy donors. Use of 60 Vbeta and 13 Jbeta primers characterized the PCR. Using immunoSEQ multiplex PCR, the repertoire was profiled, and TCRdb retains in-frame clones only, with some absent. The sample records approximately 160,000 clones, roughly 80% being singletons. Sequenced material: PBMCs. The receptors were gathered from a man aged 18 to 30 in good health and CMV-seronegative.

V gene TRBV28 combines with J gene TRBJ2-3, with 10 bases fitting TRBD2. Trimming removed 6 bases from V and 4 bases from J; junction bases left unmatched: 10. This CDR3 region has 16 residues. Per germline, CDR1 MDHEN and CDR2 SYDVKM. CDR3 in amino acids: CASSPPSGSVSDTQYF. The CDR3 DNA is TGTGCCAGCAGCCCCCCTAGCGGGAGTGTCTCAGATACGCAGTATTTT. Filled out from reference TRBV28 and TRBJ2-3, the complete variable domain reads DVKVTQSSRYLVKRTGEKVFLECVQDMDHENMFWYRQDPGLGLRLIYFSYDVKMKEKGDIPEGYSVSREKKERFSLILESASTNQTSMYLCASSPPSGSVSDTQYFGPGTRLTVL.

The CDR3 DNA reads as TGTGCCACGAGACAGGGAACCTACGAGCAGTACTTC. As protein: CATRQGTYEQYF. The chain uses TRBV19 and TRBJ2-7; 7 nucleotides match TRBD1. CDR3 size: 12 residues. Looked up from germline, CDR1 is LNHDA and CDR2 is SQIVND (reference sequence). Trimming took 10 bases from V and 2 from J; bases not matched to a gene: 5.

The chain has TRBV28 and TRBJ2-3, with a tentative D call TRBD1 (6 bases). CDR1 and CDR2 from the germline V gene are MDHEN and SYDVKM. This CDR3 comprises 17 residues. Trimming stripped 5 bases from V and 0 bases from J, with 18 bases between. The CDR3 sequence is CASSTIDRTKSTDTQYF. The CDR3 DNA follows: TGTGCCAGCAGTACGATAGACAGGACCAAGAGCACAGATACGCAGTATTTT. Combining the CDR3 with reference TRBV28 and TRBJ2-3 gives the whole variable domain DVKVTQSSRYLVKRTGEKVFLECVQDMDHENMFWYRQDPGLGLRLIYFSYDVKMKEKGDIPEGYSVSREKKERFSLILESASTNQTSMYLCASSTIDRTKSTDTQYFGPGTRLTVL.

J is TRBJ2-1 and V is TRBV30; D might be TRBD2 (5 bases). CDR1 and CDR2 from the germline V gene are GTSNPN and SVGIG (reference sequence). The CDR3 length is 14 residues. The ends were cut back, 0 bases at V and 3 bases at J, with 9 bases in the middle. The CDR3 DNA reads as TGTGCCTGGAGTGTAGGACTTAACTACAATGAGCAGTTCTTC. Translation: CAWSVGLNYNEQFF.

The V call is TRBV11-3, the J call TRBJ2-3, with 8 bases aligning to TRBD1. The CDR3 contains 16 residues. Germline-derived CDR1 and CDR2 are SGHNT and YENEEA. J was trimmed by 4 bases and V by 5 bases; bases with no gene match: 11. The CDR3 DNA is TGTGCCAGCAGCCCTTTGTTGACAGGGGAACCAGATACGCAGTATTTT. Translation: CASSPLLTGEPDTQYF.

This clone was seen a few times. The CDR3 protein is CASSFSGLREQYF. DNA for the CDR3: TGTGCCAGCAGCTTCAGTGGGCTTCGGGAGCAGTACTTC. The chain carries TRBV5-4 and TRBJ2-7; no definite D call. The CDR3 length is 13 residues. Germline CDR1 SGHNT, CDR2 YYREEE (reference sequence). With 2 bases removed from V and 7 bases from J, the gap between germline ends came to 13 bases. Drawing the rest from reference TRBV5-4 and TRBJ2-7, the complete variable domain is ETGVTQSPTHLIKTRGQQVTLRCSSQSGHNTVSWYQQALGQGPQFIFQYYREEENGRGNFPPRFSGLQFPNYSSELNVNALELDDSALYLCASSFSGLREQYFGPGTRLTVT.

The V and J genes are TRBV19 and TRBJ2-7; perhaps TRBD2 as D (5 bases). With 10 bases removed from V and 0 bases from J, the gap between germline ends came to 13 bases. CDR1 and CDR2 (germline): LNHDA, SQIVND (reference sequence). This CDR3 comprises 13 residues. The CDR3 DNA reads TGTGCCACCGTGGTAGGGAGCTCCTACGAGCAGTACTTC. Its protein product is CATVVGSSYEQYF.

The rearrangement links TRBV7-8 to TRBJ1-1; D ambiguous. V lost 4 bases and J lost 1, with 16 bases in between. Germline assignment: CDR1 SGHVS and CDR2 FQNEAQ. The CDR3 consists of 16 residues. For the CDR3, the DNA is TGTGCCAGCAGCTCCAGCCCGATGACGGGGAACACTGAAGCTTTCTTT. It yields the protein CASSSSPMTGNTEAFF.

CDR3 protein: CASSYYWGRYEQYF. The CDR3 nucleotides are TGTGCCAGCAGTTACTATTGGGGCAGGTACGAGCAGTACTTC. The V gene is TRBV6-5, the J gene TRBJ2-7; the D gene is possibly TRBD1 (5 bases). V lost 1 base and J 4 bases, leaving 11 bases between the germline ends. CDR3 length: 14 residues. CDR1 is MNHEY and CDR2 is SVGAGI in the germline V gene.

The chain employs TRBV19 and TRBJ1-5; a weak D match, TRBD1 (6 bases). V shed 4 bases and J shed 9 bases, with 16 bases lying between them. Germline V gives CDR1 LNHDA, CDR2 SQIVND (reference sequence). This CDR3 has 14 amino acids. The CDR3 DNA reads as TGTGCCAGTAGTACGGACAGACTCCTGCCGCCCCAGCATTTT. Its protein product is CASSTDRLLPPQHF.

Of note for this clone: In the same sample, other DNA sequences code for this CDR3. V gene TRBV5-1 combines with J gene TRBJ1-1; D call uncertain. Germline CDR1 and CDR2: SGHRS and YFSETQ. The CDR3 spans 13 residues. Trimming cost V 0 bases and J 5 bases, with 8 bases left between them. The DNA for the CDR3 is TGCGCCAGCAGCTTGGATCGGGGAACTGAAGCTTTCTTT. Protein sequence: CASSLDRGTEAFF. Variable domain in full (rest from reference TRBV5-1 and TRBJ1-1): KAGVTQTPRYLIKTRGQQVTLSCSPISGHRSVSWYQQTPGQGLQFLFEYFSETQRNKGNFPGRFSGRQFSNSRSEMNVSTLELGDSALYLCASSLDRGTEAFFGQGTRLTVV.

V and J are TRBV10-3 and TRBJ2-5, with D possibly TRBD1 on 5 matching bases. The better agreement between TRBJ2-7 and the DNA end casts doubt on the J call. The CDR3 runs 15 residues. Germline V lookup: CDR1 ENHRY, CDR2 SYGVKD. Here the CDR3 DNA reads TGTGCCATCAGTCACCAGGGCCGAGGTGCCTACGAGCAGTACTTC. Protein sequence: CAISHQGRGAYEQYF.